This T cell receptor beta chain was found in a study of cytomegalovirus exposure and HLA in healthy donors. On this clone: Its antigen is as yet unknown.

Study results and limitations: It was found in a later analysis that first-cohort TCR clusters tended to co-occur in the 120 validation repertoires.

The assay was immunoSEQ multiplex PCR, and TCRdb's table has in-frame clones only and misses some. Here the sample spans about 220,000 clones, just over 85% being singletons. V dropped 6 bases and J dropped 4; count of bases not matched to a gene: 8. Germline V gene sequence: CDR1 SNHLY, CDR2 FYNNEI. This CDR3 is 14 amino acids long. The V call is TRBV2, the J call TRBJ2-7; 8 bases fit TRBD2. Sequenced: PBMCs. This clonotype originated in a woman between 18 and 29 years old in good health and CMV-seronegative. In nucleotides, the CDR3 is TGTGCCAGCAGGGCCGGGACTAGGGGTTACGAGCAGTACTTC. It specifies CASRAGTRGYEQYF.